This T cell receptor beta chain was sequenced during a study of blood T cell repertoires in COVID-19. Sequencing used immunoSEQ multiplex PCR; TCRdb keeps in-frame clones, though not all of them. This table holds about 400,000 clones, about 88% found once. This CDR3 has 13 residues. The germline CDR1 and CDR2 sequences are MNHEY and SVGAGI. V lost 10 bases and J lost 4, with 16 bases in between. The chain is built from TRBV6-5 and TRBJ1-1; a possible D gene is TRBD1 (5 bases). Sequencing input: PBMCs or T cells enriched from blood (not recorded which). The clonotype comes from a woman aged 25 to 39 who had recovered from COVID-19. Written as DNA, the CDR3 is TGTGCCACTGCGAGCGGGGGGGGCACTGAAGCTTTCTTT. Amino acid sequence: CATASGGGTEAFF.